The T cell receptor (beta chain) described here comes from a study of T cells after yellow fever vaccination. Study-wide results and caveats: The CD4 and CD8 compartments had a small share of their clonotypes in common. The secondary response showed a weaker magnitude and a faster peak, day 5 versus 15. Post-booster repertoires contained most primary-vaccination clones again (approximately 97% CD4, less than 90% CD8). Abundant clonotypes from the bulk population could have been carried over as contaminants into FACS-sorted repertoires.

Each CDR3 protein gets one entry after TCRdb re-called the 5' RACE reads with MiXCR. The sample holds about 320,000 distinct CDR3 sequences; around 4.5% are singletons and the top ten take roughly a fifth. Many counts were recorded for this clonotype. The antigen is undetermined. The V and J ends lost 1 base and 1 base, in that order; junction bases with no gene match: 3. CDR3 length: 16 residues. The chain recombines TRBV12-3 or TRBV12-4 with TRBJ2-5; 10 nucleotides agree with TRBD2. The sequences come from PBMCs, collected 15 days after the yellow fever booster vaccination. The clonotype was recovered from a man younger than 35 who received the YFV17D yellow fever vaccine. Here the CDR3 reads CASSLGVAGGQETQYF. The CDR3 DNA reads as TGTGCCAGCAGTTTAGGGGTAGCGGGGGGCCAAGAGACCCAGTACTTC.